This T cell receptor beta chain was sequenced in a study of blood T cell repertoires in COVID-19. Across the study: The United States, Italy and Spain provided the acute and convalescent COVID-19 samples.

TCRdb's copy holds only in-frame clones and misses some; the assay was immunoSEQ multiplex PCR. Of about 140,000 clones listed, about 80% were seen once; the top ten hold roughly 8.6%. Trimming at V came to 6 bases and at J to 6 bases, leaving 6 bases not matched to a gene. The CDR3 spans 15 residues. Germline V gene lookup returns CDR1 LNHDA and CDR2 SQIVND (reference sequence). This clone turned up a few times. This rearrangement joins TRBV19 to TRBJ1-4, with TRBD1 matching 11 bases. The sample was peripheral blood. The receptor was derived from an elderly woman in a cohort sampled during active or convalescent COVID-19. The CDR3 loop is CASRRTGGFYEKLFF. The CDR3 DNA reads TGTGCCAGTAGAAGGACAGGGGGCTTTTATGAAAAACTGTTTTTT.